The 28 T cell receptor beta chains below come from one sample, sequenced in a study of tumor-infiltrating lymphocytes in oesophageal squamous cell carcinoma. TCRdb independently ran MiXCR on the PCR reads; one entry per CDR3 protein. The table includes 20,000 or so distinct CDR3 sequences, more than 40% detected once. The sample consisted of normal esophageal tissue next to the tumor. These receptors came from a male donor with esophageal squamous cell carcinoma.

As for this clonotype: One base away lies a much larger clone, so this may be a sequencing read error. The chain carries TRBV7-3 and TRBJ2-5; 7 bases are a match to TRBD2. This CDR3 comprises 13 residues. Trimming cost V 5 bases and J 11 bases; bases outside gene matches: 11. CDR1 is SGHTA and CDR2 is FQGTGA in the germline V gene. This CDR3 reads CASSLGLYNEQYF. Written as DNA, the CDR3 is TGTGCCAGCAGCCTGGGACTATACAATGAGCAGTACTTC.

The gene calls are TRBV6-4 and TRBJ2-7; 13 bases agree with TRBD2. J gave up 5 bases and V 6 bases, and 4 bases lay outside the gene matches. CDR1 is MRHNA, CDR2 SNTAGT, per germline. The length of the CDR3 is 14 residues. The CDR3 DNA sequence: TGTGCCAGCAGGGGGACTAGCGGGATCAACGAGCAGTACTTC. Translated: CASRGTSGINEQYF.

This clonotype was found a few times. This chain connects TRBV20-1 to TRBJ2-7; 7 bases match TRBD2. In germline, CDR1 is DFQATT, CDR2 SNEGSKA (reference sequence). This CDR3 has 14 amino acids. Trimming at V came to 3 bases and at J to 0 bases, leaving 5 bases not matched to a gene. CDR3 loop: CSARIREDSYEQYF. The CDR3 coding sequence is TGCAGTGCTAGGATCCGGGAGGACTCCTACGAGCAGTACTTC.

DNA of the CDR3: TGTGCCAGCAGCTTAGTCAGACAGAGAGCGGGAGAGCTCAAGAGCTCCTACAATGAGCAGTTCTTC. It codes for CASSLVRQRAGELKSSYNEQFF. The rearrangement joins TRBV7-4 to TRBJ2-7, with 8 bases matching TRBD2. The J call may not be correct, given that the DNA end is closer to TRBJ2-1. CDR1 and CDR2 from the germline V gene are SGHVT and SQSDAQ. This CDR3 has 22 amino acids.

V is TRBV7-2 and J is TRBJ2-6, with 8 bases matching TRBD2. CDR3 length equals 18 residues. The V segment lost 2 bases and the J segment 2 bases; nucleotides outside the gene matches: 8. Germline-derived CDR1 and CDR2 are SGHTA and FQGNSA. The DNA for the CDR3 is TGTGCCAGCAGCTTAAGGGGACTAGATTTCACTGGGGCCAACGTCCTGACTTTC. Its protein product is CASSLRGLDFTGANVLTF.

This clonotype was counted between two and nine times. V and J are TRBV7-6 and TRBJ2-5; 10 positions match TRBD1. The better agreement between TRBJ2-7 and the DNA end casts doubt on the J call. Looked up from germline, CDR1 is SGHVS and CDR2 is FNYEAQ. The length of the CDR3 is 16 residues. CDR3 amino acids: CASSSGQGLRSYEQYF. DNA of the CDR3: TGTGCCAGCAGCTCGGGACAGGGGTTAAGGTCCTACGAGCAGTACTTC.

This clonotype was recorded at least ten times. This sequence joins TRBV6-1 and TRBJ2-7, with D maybe TRBD1 (5 bases). Germline V gives CDR1 MNHNS, CDR2 SASEGT. The CDR3 length is 14 residues. The V end was cut by 6 bases, the J end by 3 bases, with 15 bases between. In DNA form, the CDR3 reads TGTGCCAGCAGCCGAGGTCGGCAGGGCTACGAGCAGTACTTC. Residues: CASSRGRQGYEQYF.

Note on this clonotype: Germline is not matched at one junction end, which may reflect a read error. This rearrangement joins TRBV6-1 to TRBJ2-3; D unresolved. The J call may be incorrect, as the DNA end agrees better with TRBJ1-1. CDR1 and CDR2 from the germline V gene are MNHNS and SASEGT. This CDR3 is 16 amino acids long. CDR3 sequence reads: CASTESWVLMNTEAFF. The CDR3 DNA reads TGTGCCAGCACTGAATCCTGGGTGCTAATGAACACTGAAGCTTTCTTT.

This clonotype was picked up many times. The chain couples TRBV6-1 to TRBJ2-5; D is uncertain. Trimming stripped 4 bases from V and 1 base from J, with 10 bases between. Germline V gene data show CDR1 as MNHNS and CDR2 as SASEGT. CDR3 length: 14 amino acids. For the CDR3, the DNA is TGTGCCAGCAGTGGAAGGGCGGTCCAAGAGACCCAGTACTTC. The encoded protein is CASSGRAVQETQYF.

The J gene is TRBJ2-5, the V gene TRBV28, with TRBD2 matching over 7 bases. The J call may be incorrect, as the DNA end agrees better with TRBJ2-1. The CDR3 totals 16 residues. Germline CDR1 reads MDHEN; CDR2 reads SYDVKM. The CDR3 DNA reads as TGTGCCAGCTATGATGGCGGGGGAAAGGAATACAATGAGCAGTTCTTC. Its translation: CASYDGGGKEYNEQFF.

This clonotype turned up a few times. The J gene is TRBJ2-5, the V gene TRBV7-2; 9 bases agree with TRBD1. Per germline, CDR1 SGHTA and CDR2 FQGNSA. J gave up 2 bases and V 1 base, and 5 bases lay outside the gene matches. There are 16 residues in the CDR3. The CDR3 loop is CASSLGAGTGQETQYF. For the CDR3, the DNA is TGTGCCAGCAGCTTAGGGGCCGGGACAGGGCAAGAGACCCAGTACTTC.

This clonotype was seen many times. V is TRBV20-1 and J is TRBJ1-4, with 7 nucleotides matching TRBD1. After removal of 6 bases from V and 12 bases from J, the junction contained 13 bases not matched to a gene. Per germline, CDR1 DFQATT and CDR2 SNEGSKA (reference sequence). This CDR3 contains 13 residues. In nucleotides, the CDR3 is TGCAGTGCGGGGGACAGTCCCCTATCGGAACTGTTTTTT. Encoded protein: CSAGDSPLSELFF.

V usage is TRBV11-2 and J usage is TRBJ2-3; tentatively, D is TRBD2 (5 bases). The CDR3 runs to 17 residues. Looked up from germline, CDR1 is SGHAT and CDR2 is FQNNGV. Trimming pared 0 bases from V and 1 base from J, leaving 14 bases between. The DNA of the CDR3 is TGTGCCAGCAGCTTAGACGGACTTCCGTGGGGCACAGATACGCAGTATTTT. Its protein is CASSLDGLPWGTDTQYF.

This clonotype was counted many times. The CDR3, as DNA: TGTGCCAGCAGCTTACCACGGACAGGGCCAGATACGCAGTATTTT. It codes for CASSLPRTGPDTQYF. This chain links TRBV11-3 with TRBJ2-3, with 8 bases that match TRBD1. There are 15 residues in the CDR3. Germline V gene sequence: CDR1 SGHNT, CDR2 YENEEA. V dropped 2 bases and J dropped 4; count of bases not matched to a gene: 5.

The rearrangement joins TRBV7-3 to TRBJ2-7; D is unclear. The CDR3 extends over 13 amino acids. V was shortened by 0 bases and J by 2 bases, with 5 bases between the two germline ends. The germline gives CDR1 SGHTA, CDR2 FQGTGA. The CDR3 protein is CASSLTRTYEQYF. CDR3 nucleotides: TGTGCCAGCAGCTTAACCCGCACCTACGAGCAGTACTTC.

This sequence joins TRBV7-9 and TRBJ2-1; 8 bases map to TRBD2. The J call may be in error: the DNA end matches TRBJ2-7 better. In germline, CDR1 is SEHNR, CDR2 FQNEAQ (reference sequence). The CDR3 is made up of 17 amino acids. The CDR3 loop is CASSLARLAGWQPEQYF. The CDR3 nucleotides are TGTGCCAGCAGCTTAGCGCGGTTAGCGGGATGGCAACCGGAGCAGTACTTC.

Concerning this clonotype itself: An end of the junction does not agree with germline; a read error may underlie this. This chain connects TRBV5-3 to TRBJ2-5; unclear D gene. TRBV5-3 is an ORF for which the function is uncertain. CDR3 length equals 14 residues. CDR3 sequence: CASSLEHYANTQYF. CDR3 nucleotides: TGTGCCAGCAGCTTGGAACATTATGCAAATACGCAGTACTTC.

This clonotype was detected once. J is TRBJ2-3 and V is TRBV7-2; 11 nucleotides align to TRBD2. The germline V gene encodes CDR1 SGHTA and CDR2 FQGNSA. The J segment lost 2 bases and the V segment lost 5 bases, leaving 6 bases of the junction unmatched. The CDR3 contains 16 residues. The CDR3 DNA follows: TGTGCCAGCAGCCCGACTAGCGGGGCAAACACAGATACGCAGTATTTT. Translation: CASSPTSGANTDTQYF.

This clonotype has just a few counts. J is TRBJ2-4 and V is TRBV19; no clear D. CDR1 and CDR2 (germline): LNHDA, SQIVND (reference sequence). V lost 3 bases, J lost 1 base, and 13 bases lay in between. The length of the CDR3 is 16 residues. The CDR3, as DNA: TGTGCCAGTAGTATTATGGCAGGCCTGGCCAAAAACATTCAGTACTTC. Translation gives CASSIMAGLAKNIQYF.

This clonotype was observed many times. This rearrangement joins TRBV11-3 to TRBJ2-2, with 9 bases that match TRBD1. With V trimmed by 2 bases and J by 5 bases, 3 bases remained unmatched. The CDR3 sequence is 15 residues long. Germline CDR1 is SGHNT and CDR2 is YENEEA. CDR3 loop: CASSLRQGETGELFF. The CDR3 DNA reads as TGTGCCAGCAGCTTAAGACAGGGGGAAACCGGGGAGCTGTTTTTT.

The CDR3, as DNA: TGTGCCAGCAGCTTAAGTCTGTGGACAGGGTCTGGGACTACCAATGAGCAGTTCTTC. Translating it yields CASSLSLWTGSGTTNEQFF. The chain joins TRBV11-2 to TRBJ2-5; D possibly corresponds to TRBD1 (8 bases). The J call may not be correct, given that the DNA end is closer to TRBJ2-1. The CDR3 runs to 19 residues. CDR1 and CDR2 from the germline V gene are SGHAT and FQNNGV.

In its sample, this clonotype was seen many times. The chain has TRBV27 and TRBJ2-3; 14 bases map to TRBD2. Per the germline V gene, CDR1 is MNHEY and CDR2 is SMNVEV (reference sequence). The CDR3 runs to 17 residues. The V and J ends lost 8 bases and 5 bases, in that order; junction bases with no gene match: 12. CDR3 coding DNA: TGTGCCAGCGGGGAAAGGGGACTAGCGGGAGCGGGAGATACGCAGTATTTT. Translation gives CASGERGLAGAGDTQYF.

The V call is TRBV11-2, the J call TRBJ2-3, with a weak D call TRBD1 (5 bases). This CDR3 is 13 amino acids long. The ends were cut back, 0 bases at V and 5 bases at J, with 6 bases in the middle. The V gene's germline CDR1 is SGHAT and CDR2 FQNNGV. The CDR3 region has the DNA TGTGCCAGCAGCTTAGACAGGGTAGATACGCAGTATTTT. This gives the protein CASSLDRVDTQYF. Full variable domain (outside the CDR3, taken from reference TRBV11-2 and TRBJ2-3): EAGVAQSPRYKIIEKRQSVAFWCNPISGHATLYWYQQILGQGPKLLIQFQNNGVVDDSQLPKDRFSAERLKGVDSTLKIQPAKLEDSAVYLCASSLDRVDTQYFGPGTRLTVL.

This clonotype appeared many times. The chain has TRBV6-4 and TRBJ2-1; unclear D gene. In germline, CDR1 is MRHNA, CDR2 SNTAGT. The CDR3 runs to 13 residues. V lost 2 bases and J 4 bases, leaving 6 bases between the germline ends. The CDR3 is CASSDGEYNEQFF. The CDR3 bases are TGTGCCAGCAGTGACGGAGAATACAATGAGCAGTTCTTC.

This clonotype was recorded once. A much larger clone lies one base from this, so it may be a read error. The genes are TRBV5-1 and TRBJ2-7; no clear D. Per germline, CDR1 SGHRS and CDR2 YFSETQ. This CDR3 is 13 amino acids long. The V gene lost 0 bases and the J gene lost 5 bases, with 9 bases spanning the gap. DNA for the CDR3: TGCGCCAGCAGCTTGGCCTTGACCAACGAGCAGTACTTC. Protein: CASSLALTNEQYF.

The chain recombines TRBV5-1 with TRBJ2-6, with 8 positions matching TRBD1. CDR1 and CDR2 (germline): SGHRS, YFSETQ. Unmatched junction bases numbered 2, after V lost 0 bases and J lost 0 bases. This CDR3 has 17 amino acids. CDR3 in amino acids: CASSLEQGGSGANVLTF. CDR3 in DNA: TGCGCCAGCAGCTTGGAACAGGGGGGCTCTGGGGCCAACGTCCTGACTTTC.

This clonotype showed up just a few times. J is TRBJ2-3 and V is TRBV20-1; D perhaps matches TRBD1 (5 bases). The CDR3 length is 13 residues. V was trimmed by 7 bases and J by 5 bases, leaving 16 bases between them. CDR1 is DFQATT and CDR2 is SNEGSKA in the germline V gene (reference sequence). The CDR3 is CSVKSQGKDTQYF. The CDR3 DNA is TGCAGTGTCAAGTCCCAGGGTAAAGATACGCAGTATTTT.

CDR3 region: CASSYTGTHYNEQYF. DNA of the CDR3: TGTGCCAGCAGTTATACCGGGACCCACTACAATGAGCAGTACTTC. The rearrangement uses TRBV7-3 and TRBJ2-7, with D possibly called TRBD1 or TRBD2 (5 bases each). The CDR3 length is 15 residues. The germline CDR1 and CDR2 sequences are SGHTA and FQGTGA. V dropped 6 bases and J dropped 7 bases, with 22 bases sitting between them.